This T cell receptor beta chain stems from a study of OX40 agonist ivuxolimab in advanced cancers. Notes on this clone: Its antigen is unknown.

The protocol was immunoSEQ multiplex PCR, while the TCRdb copy is restricted to in-frame clones and leaves out a portion. Among roughly 34,000 clones, roughly 80% were seen once, and the ten largest hold approximately 11%. General study findings and limits: More expanded clones were found, on average, in CD8+ than in CD4+ T cells. Nonresponders included some who also had low normalized T-cell clonal expansion. Among the lowest peripheral clonal expansion occurred in 0.1-3.0 mg/kg partial responders.

This CDR3 comprises 15 residues. Between the trimmed V and J ends, which lost 3 bases and 0 bases, there was a span of 11 bases. In germline, CDR1 is LNHDA, CDR2 SQIVND (reference sequence). The clonotype comes from an adult with an advanced solid tumor such as melanoma, head and neck, liver or kidney cancer. The input for sequencing was CD4+ or CD8+ T cells sorted from blood, taken in a trial of the OX40 agonist ivuxolimab. This chain joins TRBV19 and TRBJ1-2; D ambiguous. Written as DNA, the CDR3 is TGTGCCAGTAGTATCATAGGGAATTCTAACTATGGCTACACCTTC. It encodes CASSIIGNSNYGYTF.